These T cell receptor beta chains were read from a single sample in a study of early T cells in non-severe SARS-CoV-2 infection. TCRdb recomputed calls from the 5' RACE reads with MiXCR, one row per CDR3 protein. The data hold about 64,000 distinct CDR3 sequences, with about 12% observed a single time. Sequenced sample: whole blood. Every receptor here comes from an adult who was a healthcare worker with PCR-confirmed SARS-CoV-2 infection or an uninfected control (not recorded which). Both conserved end residues are part of each CDR3. The D gene is left open where the match is weak. Size values are once, few and many counts, or a class for expanded clones, and some rows have none.

v_call	j_call	clone_size	cdr3_length	d_call	cdr3_nt	cdr3_aa
TRBV6-1	TRBJ2-1	-	16	-	TGTGCCAGCAGTGAAGCGCTGGGGCCCCCCTACAATGAGCAGTTCTTC	CASSEALGPPYNEQFF
TRBV19	TRBJ2-7	-	15	-	TGTGCCAGTAGTATAGGTGGGGGCAGAAGGAAGGAGCAGTACTTC	CASSIGGGRRKEQYF
TRBV7-6	TRBJ1-4	many	16	TRBD1	TGTGCCAGCAGCCCCACAGGGGAAACTACTAATGAAAAACTGTTTTTT	CASSPTGETTNEKLFF
TRBV11-2	TRBJ2-2	many	17	-	TGTGCCAGCAGCTTAGATCGAGGGGCTCCGAACACCGGGGAGCTGTTTTTT	CASSLDRGAPNTGELFF
TRBV6-5	TRBJ2-2	few	15	TRBD1	TGTGCCAGCAGCGGGACAGGAGCGAACACCGGGGAGCTGTTTTTT	CASSGTGANTGELFF
TRBV30	TRBJ2-7	-	16	-	TGTGCCTGGAGTTCCCCTTCCGGCGCAGCAGGCTACGAGCAGTACTTC	CAWSSPSGAAGYEQYF
TRBV20-1	TRBJ1-2	few	14	TRBD1	TGCAGTGCTAGGTTTCTGACAGGGACTCAGGGCTACACCTTC	CSARFLTGTQGYTF
TRBV7-9	TRBJ1-1	-	16	-	TGTGCCAGCAGCCTTGGGTCCGTGGGTTATTACCCTGAAGCTTTCTTT	CASSLGSVGYYPEAFF
TRBV9	TRBJ1-6	many	14	-	TGTGCCAGCAGCGTAGAGGGCAGGAATTCACCCCTCCACTTT	CASSVEGRNSPLHF
TRBV4-1	TRBJ1-5	-	13	-	TGCGCCAGCAGCCAAGGGCGGGGGCAGCCCCAGCATTTT	CASSQGRGQPQHF
TRBV29-1	TRBJ1-1	-	13	TRBD1	TGCAGCGGTAACACAGGGGTGAACACTGAAGCTTTCTTT	CSGNTGVNTEAFF
TRBV7-9	TRBJ1-1	-	15	TRBD1	TGTGCCAGCAGCTTAAACCGGGACAGGAACACTGAAGCTTTCTTT	CASSLNRDRNTEAFF
TRBV20-1	TRBJ1-2	-	17	-	TGCAGTGCTAGATATCCCCGGGGAGGGGGAACTAACTATGGCTACACCTTC	CSARYPRGGGTNYGYTF
TRBV7-9	TRBJ1-6	many	12	-	TGTGCCAGCAGCTTAGAGAATTCACCCCTCCACTTT	CASSLENSPLHF
TRBV6-6	TRBJ1-4	few	13	-	TGTGCCAGCAGTTACAGGGCCAACGAAAAACTGTTTTTT	CASSYRANEKLFF
TRBV6-5	TRBJ2-1	many	14	-	TGTGCCAGCAGTTTGAACGGCCCTTACAATGAGCAGTTCTTC	CASSLNGPYNEQFF
TRBV2	TRBJ2-3	many	15	TRBD2	TGTGCCAGCACTAGCGGGGGCACTAGCACAGATACGCAGTATTTT	CASTSGGTSTDTQYF
TRBV29-1	TRBJ1-2	many	12	-	TGCAGCGTTGTCGGGCAGGTCTATGGCTACACCTTC	CSVVGQVYGYTF
TRBV7-2	TRBJ1-1	-	19	-	TGTGCCAGCAGCTCGCACTGGAGCCCTCCCCGATCGGTGAACACTGAAGCTTTCTTT	CASSSHWSPPRSVNTEAFF
TRBV2	TRBJ1-2	-	13	-	TGTGCCAGCTCCGCCGGGGGGGCCTATGGCTACACCTTC	CASSAGGAYGYTF
TRBV10-2	TRBJ2-3	-	15	TRBD2	TGCGCCAGCAGACCTAGCGGGGGTGCTGTCGGGACGCAGTATTTT	CASRPSGGAVGTQYF
TRBV5-4	TRBJ2-3	many	14	-	TGTGCCAGCAGCGGCCGGGGCCCGACAGATACGCAGTATTTT	CASSGRGPTDTQYF